This TCR beta chain was sequenced during a study of cytomegalovirus exposure and HLA in healthy donors. It was with 60 Vbeta and 13 Jbeta primers that the PCR ran. Sequencing was performed with immunoSEQ multiplex PCR; in TCRdb, only in-frame clones are kept and a portion is missing. The sample lists 100,000 to 150,000 clones, about 81% occurring once. This clone was detected a few times. Its antigen is as yet unknown. V lost 5 bases and J lost 7; bases outside the gene matches: 12. Germline V CDR1 and CDR2: SGHTA, FQGNSA. The CDR3 is made up of 17 amino acids. General study results and limits: By HLA locus, TCR association rates varied in a later analysis, with DRB1 showing the most and HLA-C the fewest. Most subjects had HLA-A and HLA-B alleles reportedly predicted accurately by TCR beta sequences. In vitro confirmation showed three CMV-associated chains to be CMV antigen specific.

The receptor was isolated from a man in his forties in good health and CMV-seronegative. What was sequenced was PBMCs. This chain connects TRBV7-2 to TRBJ2-3, with 13 bases fitting TRBD2. The CDR3 reads CASSPRFRTSGSHTQYF. CDR3 nucleotide sequence: TGTGCCAGCAGCCCGCGGTTTCGGACTAGCGGGAGTCATACGCAGTATTTT.